A single sample is the source of the 12 T cell receptor beta chains below, sequenced in a study of vaccination effects on CD4 cells after COVID-19. Expansion with viral peptide pools was applied to antigen-specific CD4+ T cells by the ViraFEST assay prior to sequencing. Having been cultured for roughly 11 days, the cells underwent CD4+ T cell isolation. Previously uninfected by SARS-CoV-2, the vaccine recipients also showed negative nucleocapsid antibodies. Their antigens remain unidentified. Repertoires were generated with immunoSEQ multiplex PCR, while TCRdb's copy carries only in-frame clones and drops some. The profile shows about 63,000 clones, approximately 71% of them singletons. The sample in question was CD4+ T cells from PBMCs cultured with HCoV-OC43 spike peptides, obtained before COVID-19 vaccination. Subset: HCoV-OC43 spike overlapping peptide pool stimulation. All receptors come from a human donor who received a COVID-19 vaccine.

The gene calls are TRBV5-1 and TRBJ2-5; 7 bases are shared with TRBD2. CDR3 length equals 14 residues. Germline CDR1 is SGHRS and CDR2 is YFSETQ. The J segment lost 4 bases and the V segment lost 5 bases, leaving 8 bases of the junction unmatched. The chain's CDR3 is CASSSLAVGETQYF. For the CDR3, the DNA is TGCGCCAGCAGTTCTCTAGCGGTTGGAGAGACCCAGTACTTC.

In its sample, this clone was seen a few times. The chain joins TRBV28 to TRBJ2-5; TRBD1 aligns across 10 bases. This CDR3 has 13 residues. V gave up 6 bases and J gave up 4 bases; unmatched junction bases: 2. Germline V CDR1 and CDR2: MDHEN, SYDVKM. The CDR3 region is CASRGQGTETQYF. The CDR3 DNA is TGTGCCAGCAGGGGACAGGGGACAGAGACCCAGTACTTC.

As for this clone: Other DNA sequences in the same sample also yield this CDR3. The genes are TRBV18 and TRBJ1-6; maybe TRBD1 (5 bases). Trimming cost V 3 bases and J 8 bases, with 8 bases left between them. Germline V gene data show CDR1 as KGHSH and CDR2 as LQKENI. The CDR3 totals 13 residues. CDR3 nucleotides: TGTGCCAGCTCACCGACGGGGGATTCACCCCTCCACTTT. Protein: CASSPTGDSPLHF.

The chain carries TRBV10-1 and TRBJ2-2; 8 bases align to TRBD1. Germline values: CDR1 WNHNN, CDR2 SYGVQD (reference sequence). This CDR3 is 13 amino acids long. After removal of 6 bases from V and 6 bases from J, the junction contained 3 bases not matched to a gene. The CDR3: CASRDRVAGELFF. As DNA, the CDR3 is TGCGCCAGCAGGGACAGGGTGGCCGGGGAGCTGTTTTTT.

The chain has TRBV27 and TRBJ2-7, with D hard to call. CDR3 length: 13 residues. V was cut by 9 bases and J by 2 bases, with 14 bases left in between. The V gene's germline CDR1 is MNHEY and CDR2 SMNVEV (reference sequence). CDR3 bases: TGTGCCAGAGGGCCTTTATTACCCTACGAGCAGTACGTC. Its translation: CARGPLLPYEQYV.

This clone was picked up a small number of times. This chain joins TRBV7-9 and TRBJ1-6; 7 bases match TRBD1. The J segment lost 7 bases and the V segment lost 4 bases, leaving 7 bases of the junction unmatched. CDR3 length equals 15 residues. Germline assignment: CDR1 SEHNR and CDR2 FQNEAQ (reference sequence). The CDR3 DNA sequence: TGTGCCAGCAGCTCCCGGACAGGAATAAATTCACCCCTCCACTTT. This codes for CASSSRTGINSPLHF.

V and J are TRBV6-5 and TRBJ2-2, with 8 bases that match TRBD2. CDR3 length equals 15 residues. Trimming at V came to 7 bases and at J to 7 bases, leaving 11 bases not matched to a gene. The germline gives CDR1 MNHEY, CDR2 SVGAGI. CDR3 coding DNA: TGTGCCAGCACCGTAGGGGCCCGGGGGGGCGGGGAGCTGTTTTTT. Protein sequence: CASTVGARGGGELFF.

The rearrangement links TRBV6-5 to TRBJ2-7; D is tentatively TRBD1 or TRBD2 (5 bases each). Trimming removed 1 base at V and 1 base at J, with 11 bases between. Per the germline V gene, CDR1 is MNHEY and CDR2 is SVGAGI. There are 15 residues in the CDR3. The CDR3 DNA is TGTGCCAGCAGTTACTTAAGGGACGGTTCCTACGAGCAGTACGTC. As protein: CASSYLRDGSYEQYV.

This chain connects TRBV15 to TRBJ2-5; no definite D call. Trimming pared 0 bases from V and 5 bases from J, leaving 13 bases between. This CDR3 spans 15 amino acids. Per germline, CDR1 LNHNV and CDR2 YYDKDF (reference sequence). The CDR3 reads CATSRDNGRPETQYF. As DNA, the CDR3 is TGTGCCACCAGCAGAGATAACGGCAGGCCGGAGACCCAGTACTTC.

This chain links TRBV5-5 with TRBJ2-5; D is unresolved. Trimming pared 4 bases from V and 1 base from J, leaving 8 bases between. This CDR3 comprises 13 residues. Per the germline V gene, CDR1 is SGHKS and CDR2 is YYEKEE (reference sequence). The CDR3 spells CASSDTLQETQYF. CDR3 nucleotide sequence: TGTGCCAGCAGCGACACACTCCAAGAGACCCAGTACTTC.

The V and J genes are TRBV7-9 and TRBJ1-1; 9 bases line up with TRBD1. CDR1 SEHNR and CDR2 FQNEAQ come from the germline V gene (reference sequence). CDR3 length: 13 amino acids. Germline trimming cut 5 bases from V and 11 bases from J; bases unmatched to any gene: 9. CDR3 in amino acids: CASSATGGRLAFF. CDR3 nucleotides: TGTGCCAGCAGCGCTACAGGGGGCCGCTTGGCTTTCTTT.

This rearrangement joins TRBV6-1 to TRBJ2-4; the D is unclear. CDR3 length: 11 amino acids. The germline gives CDR1 MNHNS, CDR2 SASEGT. The V end was cut by 2 bases, the J end by 9 bases, with 5 bases between. The CDR3: CASSESGIQYF. The CDR3 DNA reads TGTGCCAGCAGTGAATCGGGCATTCAGTACTTC.